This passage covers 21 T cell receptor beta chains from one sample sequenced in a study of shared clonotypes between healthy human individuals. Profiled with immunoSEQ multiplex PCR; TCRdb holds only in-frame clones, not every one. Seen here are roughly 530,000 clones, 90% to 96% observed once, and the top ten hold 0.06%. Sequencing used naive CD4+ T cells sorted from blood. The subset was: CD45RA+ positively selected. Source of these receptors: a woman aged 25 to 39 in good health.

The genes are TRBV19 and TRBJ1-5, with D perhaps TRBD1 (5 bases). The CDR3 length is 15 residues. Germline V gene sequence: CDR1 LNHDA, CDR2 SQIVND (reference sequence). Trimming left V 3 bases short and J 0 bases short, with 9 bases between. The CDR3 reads CASSIGTDSNQPQHF. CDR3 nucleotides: TGTGCCAGTAGTATCGGGACCGATAGCAATCAGCCCCAGCATTTT.

The CDR3 is CASSLVYMNTEAFF. The CDR3 coding sequence is TGTGCCAGCAGCTTAGTGTACATGAACACTGAAGCTTTCTTT. The J gene is TRBJ1-1, the V gene TRBV13; D unresolved. Germline values: CDR1 PRHDT, CDR2 FYEKMQ (reference sequence). V was clipped by 1 base and J by 0 bases, with 6 bases between them. The length of the CDR3 is 14 residues.

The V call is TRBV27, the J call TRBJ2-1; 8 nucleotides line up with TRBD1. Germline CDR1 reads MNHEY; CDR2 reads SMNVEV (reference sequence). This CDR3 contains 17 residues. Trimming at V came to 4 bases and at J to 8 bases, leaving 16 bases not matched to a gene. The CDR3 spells CASSYRRGTGFVDEQFF. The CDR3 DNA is TGTGCCAGCAGTTACCGTCGCGGGACAGGTTTTGTAGATGAGCAGTTCTTC.

The CDR3 DNA is TGTGCTAGTGGAAGTCGGGAGGGTGAGCAGTTCTTC. This codes for CASGSREGEQFF. The rearrangement uses TRBV12-5 and TRBJ2-1, with 8 bases identical to TRBD2. With V trimmed by 6 bases and J by 9 bases, 4 bases remained unmatched. This CDR3 is 12 amino acids long. Per the germline V gene, CDR1 is LGHNT and CDR2 is FRNRAP.

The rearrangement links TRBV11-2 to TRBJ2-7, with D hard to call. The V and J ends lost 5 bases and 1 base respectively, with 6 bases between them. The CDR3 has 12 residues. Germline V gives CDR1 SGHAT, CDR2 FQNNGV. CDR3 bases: TGTGCCAGCAGCCGAGCTTCCTACGAGCAGTACTTC. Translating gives CASSRASYEQYF.

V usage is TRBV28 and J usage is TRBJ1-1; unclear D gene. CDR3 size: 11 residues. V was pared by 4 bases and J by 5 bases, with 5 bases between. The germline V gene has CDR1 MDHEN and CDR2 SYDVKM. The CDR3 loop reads CASSSETEAFF. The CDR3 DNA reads TGTGCCAGCAGTTCCGAGACTGAAGCTTTCTTT.

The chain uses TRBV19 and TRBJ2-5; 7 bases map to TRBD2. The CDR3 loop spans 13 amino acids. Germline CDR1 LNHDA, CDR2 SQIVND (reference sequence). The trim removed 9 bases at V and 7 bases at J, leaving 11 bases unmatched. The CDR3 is CASRWGGSGTQYF. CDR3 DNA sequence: TGTGCCAGCCGTTGGGGCGGGAGTGGGACCCAGTACTTC.

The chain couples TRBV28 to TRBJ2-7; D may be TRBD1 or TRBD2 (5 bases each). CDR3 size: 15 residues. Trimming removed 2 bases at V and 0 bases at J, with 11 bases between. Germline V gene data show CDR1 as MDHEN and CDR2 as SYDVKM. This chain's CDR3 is CASSLPGTDSYEQYF. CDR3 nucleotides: TGTGCCAGCAGTTTACCCGGGACGGACTCCTACGAGCAGTACTTC.

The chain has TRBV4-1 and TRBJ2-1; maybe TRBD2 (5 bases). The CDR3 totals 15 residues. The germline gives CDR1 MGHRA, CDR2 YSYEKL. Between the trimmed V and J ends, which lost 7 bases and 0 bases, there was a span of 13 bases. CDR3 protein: CASTSSGDSYNEQFF. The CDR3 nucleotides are TGCGCCAGCACTTCCTCCGGGGACTCCTACAATGAGCAGTTCTTC.

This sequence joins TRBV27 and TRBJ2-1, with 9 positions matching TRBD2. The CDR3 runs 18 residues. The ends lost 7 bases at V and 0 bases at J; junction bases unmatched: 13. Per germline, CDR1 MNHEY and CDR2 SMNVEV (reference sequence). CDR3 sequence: CASISGTSSKSSYNEQFF. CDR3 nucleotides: TGTGCCAGCATCTCCGGGACTAGCAGTAAGAGCTCCTACAATGAGCAGTTCTTC.

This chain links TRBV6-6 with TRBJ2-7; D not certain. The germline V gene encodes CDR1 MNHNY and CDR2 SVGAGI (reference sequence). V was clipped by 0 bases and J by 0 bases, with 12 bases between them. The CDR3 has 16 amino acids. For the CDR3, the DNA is TGTGCCAGCAGTTACTCGAGCCTGGCGGACTCCTACGAGCAGTACTTC. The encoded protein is CASSYSSLADSYEQYF.

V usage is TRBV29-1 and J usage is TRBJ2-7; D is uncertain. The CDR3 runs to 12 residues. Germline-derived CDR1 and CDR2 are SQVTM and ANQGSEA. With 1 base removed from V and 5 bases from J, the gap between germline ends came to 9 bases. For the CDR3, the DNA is TGCAGCGTTGAAGTGCAGGTCCACGAGCAGTACTTC. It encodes CSVEVQVHEQYF.

Here the CDR3 reads CASSDRAAPNREPQHF. CDR3 sequence (DNA): TGTGCCAGTAGCGACCGGGCCGCCCCGAATCGGGAGCCCCAGCATTTT. V gene TRBV19 combines with J gene TRBJ1-5; D remains unclear. V gave up 6 bases and J gave up 8 bases, with 23 bases separating them. This CDR3 has 16 amino acids. Per germline, CDR1 LNHDA and CDR2 SQIVND (reference sequence).

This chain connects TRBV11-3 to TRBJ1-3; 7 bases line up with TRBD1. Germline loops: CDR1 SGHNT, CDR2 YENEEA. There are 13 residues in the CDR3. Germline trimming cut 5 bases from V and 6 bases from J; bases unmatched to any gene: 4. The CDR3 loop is CASSQGEENTIYF. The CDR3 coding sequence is TGTGCCAGCAGCCAGGGGGAGGAAAACACCATATATTTT.

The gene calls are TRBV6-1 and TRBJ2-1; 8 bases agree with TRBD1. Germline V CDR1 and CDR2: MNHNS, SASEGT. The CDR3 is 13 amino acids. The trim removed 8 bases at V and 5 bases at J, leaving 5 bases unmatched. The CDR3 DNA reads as TGTGCCAGCCCCAGGGGGCTACACAATGAGCAGTTCTTC. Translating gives CASPRGLHNEQFF.

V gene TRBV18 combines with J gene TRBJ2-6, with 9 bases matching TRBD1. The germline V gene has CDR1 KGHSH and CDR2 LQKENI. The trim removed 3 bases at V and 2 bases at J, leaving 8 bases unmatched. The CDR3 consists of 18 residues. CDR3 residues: CASSPTQGATTGANVLTF. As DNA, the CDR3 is TGTGCCAGCTCACCGACACAGGGGGCGACTACTGGGGCCAACGTCCTGACTTTC.

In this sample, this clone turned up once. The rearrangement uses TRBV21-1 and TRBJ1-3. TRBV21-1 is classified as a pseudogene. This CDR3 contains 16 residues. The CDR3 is CASSEDGQSSKNTIYF. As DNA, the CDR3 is TGTGCCAGCAGCGAAGACGGCCAAAGCTCAAAAAACACCATATATTTT.

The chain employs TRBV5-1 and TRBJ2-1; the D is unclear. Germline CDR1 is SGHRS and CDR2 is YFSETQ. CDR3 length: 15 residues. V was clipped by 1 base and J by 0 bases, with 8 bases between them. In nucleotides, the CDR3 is TGCGCCAGCAGCTTGAATCCGGGCTCCTACAATGAGCAGTTCTTC. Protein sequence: CASSLNPGSYNEQFF.

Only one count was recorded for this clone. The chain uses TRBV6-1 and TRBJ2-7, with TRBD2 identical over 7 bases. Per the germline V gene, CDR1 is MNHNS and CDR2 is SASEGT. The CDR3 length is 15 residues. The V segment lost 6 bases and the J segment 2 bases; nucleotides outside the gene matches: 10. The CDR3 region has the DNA TGTGCCAGCAGGAGGGAGCGGGACGCTCCCTACGAGCAGTACTTC. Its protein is CASRRERDAPYEQYF.

In DNA form, the CDR3 reads TGTGCCAGCAGCGTACGGTTTGCGGGAGGGGTCAATGAGCAGTTCTTC. Protein: CASSVRFAGGVNEQFF. The chain has TRBV9 and TRBJ2-1; 9 bases agree with TRBD2. V lost 1 base, J lost 6 bases, and 8 bases stayed unmatched. The germline gives CDR1 SGDLS, CDR2 YYNGEE. The CDR3 has 16 amino acids.

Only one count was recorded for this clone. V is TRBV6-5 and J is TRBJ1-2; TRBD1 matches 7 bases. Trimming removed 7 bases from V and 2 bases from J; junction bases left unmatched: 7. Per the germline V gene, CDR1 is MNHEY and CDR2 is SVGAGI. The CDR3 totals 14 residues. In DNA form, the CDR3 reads TGTGCCAGCAACAAAGGAGGGGGCAACTATGGCTACACCTTC. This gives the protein CASNKGGGNYGYTF.